This TCR beta chain was profiled in a study of T cell responses to AZD1222 COVID-19 vaccine. Study-level results: Only a handful of AZD1222 recipients, more than five in all, had baseline seropositivity. The study found Spike-specific TCR breadth and depth rose after two AZD1222 doses. Donors were mostly white British, more females; clonal diversity possibly underestimated.

Here immunoSEQ multiplex PCR was the method, and the copy in TCRdb shows in-frame clones only, minus some. The sample has about 120,000 clones, roughly 90% seen once. V dropped 4 bases and J dropped 2 bases, with 13 bases sitting between them. The germline V gene encodes CDR1 MGHRA and CDR2 YSYEKL. CDR3 length: 15 residues. On this clone itself: The antigen is not known.

The material sequenced was peripheral blood, taken on day 0 of AZD1222 vaccination. This chain uses TRBV4-1 with TRBJ2-3, with D maybe TRBD2 (6 bases). This receptor was identified in an adult in good health. In DNA, the CDR3 is TGCGCCAGCAGCCTCCGGGAGCAGCTCACAGATACGCAGTATTTT. Its translation: CASSLREQLTDTQYF.